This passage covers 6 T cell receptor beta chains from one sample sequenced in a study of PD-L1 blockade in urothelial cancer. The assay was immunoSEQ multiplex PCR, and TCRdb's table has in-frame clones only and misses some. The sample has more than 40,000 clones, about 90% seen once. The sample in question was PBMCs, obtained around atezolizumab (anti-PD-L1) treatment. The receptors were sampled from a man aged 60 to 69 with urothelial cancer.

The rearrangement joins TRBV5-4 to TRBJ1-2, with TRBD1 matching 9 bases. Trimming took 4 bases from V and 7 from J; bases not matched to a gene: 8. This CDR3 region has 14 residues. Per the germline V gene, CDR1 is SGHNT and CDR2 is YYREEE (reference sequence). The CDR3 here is CASSPGQGQGGYTF. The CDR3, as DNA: TGTGCCAGCAGCCCCGGACAGGGGCAGGGTGGCTACACCTTC. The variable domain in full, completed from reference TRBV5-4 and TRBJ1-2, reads ETGVTQSPTHLIKTRGQQVTLRCSSQSGHNTVSWYQQALGQGPQFIFQYYREEENGRGNFPPRFSGLQFPNYSSELNVNALELDDSALYLCASSPGQGQGGYTFGSGTRLTVV.

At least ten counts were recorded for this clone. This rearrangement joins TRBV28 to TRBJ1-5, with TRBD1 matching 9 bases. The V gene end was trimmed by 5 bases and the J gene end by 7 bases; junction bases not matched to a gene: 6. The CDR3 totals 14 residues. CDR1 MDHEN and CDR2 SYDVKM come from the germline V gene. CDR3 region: CASSLGQGHQPQHF. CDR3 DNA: TGTGCCAGCAGTCTGGGACAGGGACACCAGCCCCAGCATTTT.

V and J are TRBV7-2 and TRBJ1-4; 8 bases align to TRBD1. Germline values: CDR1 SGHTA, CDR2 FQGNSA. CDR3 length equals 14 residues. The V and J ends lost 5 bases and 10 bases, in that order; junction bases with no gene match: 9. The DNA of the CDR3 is TGTGCCAGCAGCCGTCCCGGGACAGGCGCAAAACTGTTTTTT. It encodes CASSRPGTGAKLFF.

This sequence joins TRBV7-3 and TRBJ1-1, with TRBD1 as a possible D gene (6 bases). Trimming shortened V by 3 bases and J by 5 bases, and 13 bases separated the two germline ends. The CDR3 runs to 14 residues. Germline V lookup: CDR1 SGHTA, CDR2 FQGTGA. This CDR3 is CASSLYRVETEAFF. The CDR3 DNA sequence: TGTGCCAGCAGCTTGTACAGGGTTGAGACTGAAGCTTTCTTT.

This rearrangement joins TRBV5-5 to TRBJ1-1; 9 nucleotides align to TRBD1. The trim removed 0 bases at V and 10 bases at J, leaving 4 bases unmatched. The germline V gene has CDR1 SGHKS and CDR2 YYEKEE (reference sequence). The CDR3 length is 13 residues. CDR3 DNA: TGTGCCAGCAGCTTGGAAACAGGGGGCCTAGCTTTCTTT. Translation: CASSLETGGLAFF.

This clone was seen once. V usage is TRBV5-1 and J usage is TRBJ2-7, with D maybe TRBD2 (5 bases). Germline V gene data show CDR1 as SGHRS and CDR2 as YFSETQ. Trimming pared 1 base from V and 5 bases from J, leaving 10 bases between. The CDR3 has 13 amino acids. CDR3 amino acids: CASSLRLTHEQYF. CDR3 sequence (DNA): TGCGCCAGCAGCTTGCGACTAACCCACGAGCAGTACTTC.